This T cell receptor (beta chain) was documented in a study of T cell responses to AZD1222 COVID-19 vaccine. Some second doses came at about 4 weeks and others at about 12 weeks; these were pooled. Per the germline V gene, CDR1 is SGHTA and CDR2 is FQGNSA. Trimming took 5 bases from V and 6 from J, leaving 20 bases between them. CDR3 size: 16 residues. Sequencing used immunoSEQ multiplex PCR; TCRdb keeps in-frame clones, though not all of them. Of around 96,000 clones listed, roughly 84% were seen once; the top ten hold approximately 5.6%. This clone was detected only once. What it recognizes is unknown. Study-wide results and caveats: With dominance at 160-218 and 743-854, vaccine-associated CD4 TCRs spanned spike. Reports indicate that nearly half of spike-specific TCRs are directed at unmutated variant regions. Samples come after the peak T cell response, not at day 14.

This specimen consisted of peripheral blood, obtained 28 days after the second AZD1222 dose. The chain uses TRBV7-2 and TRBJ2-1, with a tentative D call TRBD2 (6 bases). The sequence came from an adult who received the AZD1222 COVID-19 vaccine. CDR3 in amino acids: CASSLLAILGRNEQFF. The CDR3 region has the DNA TGTGCCAGCAGCCTCCTAGCGATCCTAGGCCGCAATGAGCAGTTCTTC.